This is a list of T cell receptor beta chains from one sample in a study of shared clonotypes between healthy human individuals. This table comes from immunoSEQ multiplex PCR, and its TCRdb copy is limited to in-frame clones, with some not included. The table records 950,000 to 1,100,000 clones, under 80% of them present only once. Sequenced material: memory CD4+ T cells sorted from blood. The receptors originated from a man younger than 35 in good health. The CDR3 runs from the conserved cysteine through the conserved F or W. Each record gives: D gene, J gene, V gene, clone size, CDR3 length, CDR3 protein, CDR3 DNA. A D gene is named only where the DNA matches it firmly. Clone size, where shown, is once, few, many, or a class for clones that have expanded.

d_gene: NA; j_gene: TRBJ2-5; v_gene: TRBV5-5; abundance: NA; len: 16; CDR3aa: CASSSALTINGETQYF; CDR3nt: TGTGCCAGCAGCTCTGCCCTTACGATCAACGGTGAGACCCAGTACTTC
d_gene: NA; j_gene: TRBJ2-3; v_gene: TRBV5-6; abundance: NA; len: 13; CDR3aa: CASSLWDTDTQYF; CDR3nt: TGTGCCAGCAGCTTGTGGGACACAGATACGCAGTATTTT
d_gene: NA; j_gene: TRBJ2-5; v_gene: TRBV7-6; abundance: NA; len: 13; CDR3aa: CASTLNLGETQYF; CDR3nt: TGTGCCAGCACCCTAAACCTTGGAGAGACCCAGTACTTC
d_gene: NA; j_gene: TRBJ2-5; v_gene: TRBV2; abundance: NA; len: 13; CDR3aa: CASMSSLRETQYF; CDR3nt: TGTGCCAGCATGTCCAGCCTGAGAGAGACCCAGTACTTC
d_gene: NA; j_gene: TRBJ1-5; v_gene: TRBV30; abundance: NA; len: 14; CDR3aa: CAWSVGQGAQPQHF; CDR3nt: TGTGCCTGGAGTGTCGGGCAGGGCGCTCAGCCCCAGCATTTT
d_gene: NA; j_gene: TRBJ1-1; v_gene: TRBV7-2; abundance: NA; len: 14; CDR3aa: CASRRNREGTEAFF; CDR3nt: TGTGCCAGCAGGCGCAACAGGGAGGGGACTGAAGCTTTCTTT
d_gene: NA; j_gene: TRBJ2-4; v_gene: TRBV13; abundance: NA; len: 18; CDR3aa: CASSLGREGRIAKNIQYF; CDR3nt: TGTGCCAGCAGCTTAGGTCGGGAAGGTAGAATAGCCAAAAACATTCAGTACTTC
d_gene: NA; j_gene: TRBJ2-7; v_gene: TRBV6-5; abundance: NA; len: 15; CDR3aa: CASSYGGGGSYEQYF; CDR3nt: TGTGCCAGCAGTTACGGGGGGGGCGGATCCTACGAGCAGTACTTC
d_gene: NA; j_gene: TRBJ2-5; v_gene: TRBV6-5; abundance: NA; len: 13; CDR3aa: CASTSGTGKTQYF; CDR3nt: TGTGCCAGCACTTCCGGGACTGGCAAGACCCAGTACTTC
d_gene: NA; j_gene: TRBJ2-1; v_gene: TRBV4-3; abundance: NA; len: 15; CDR3aa: CASSQGLFSYNEQFF; CDR3nt: TGCGCCAGCAGCCAGGGCTTATTCTCCTACAATGAGCAGTTCTTC
d_gene: NA; j_gene: TRBJ2-7; v_gene: TRBV7-9; abundance: NA; len: 14; CDR3aa: CASSFMTETYEQYF; CDR3nt: TGTGCCAGCAGCTTTATGACGGAGACCTACGAGCAGTACTTC
d_gene: TRBD1; j_gene: TRBJ1-5; v_gene: TRBV27; abundance: NA; len: 15; CDR3aa: CASSPRGRGDQPQHF; CDR3nt: TGTGCCAGCAGTCCTCGTGGCAGGGGGGACCAGCCCCAGCATTTT
d_gene: TRBD1; j_gene: TRBJ2-7; v_gene: TRBV4-3; abundance: NA; len: 16; CDR3aa: CASSQGAGTGTHEQYF; CDR3nt: TGCGCCAGCAGCCAAGGCGCCGGGACAGGGACCCACGAGCAGTACTTC
d_gene: TRBD1; j_gene: TRBJ2-5; v_gene: TRBV7-2; abundance: NA; len: 15; CDR3aa: CASSSLGQGKETQYF; CDR3nt: TGTGCCAGCAGCTCGCTAGGACAGGGGAAGGAGACCCAGTACTTC
d_gene: NA; j_gene: TRBJ2-4; v_gene: TRBV6-5; abundance: NA; len: 15; CDR3aa: CASGKTGGQRDIQYF; CDR3nt: TGTGCCAGCGGAAAGACAGGCGGCCAAAGGGACATTCAGTACTTC
d_gene: NA; j_gene: TRBJ2-1; v_gene: TRBV6-1; abundance: once; len: 16; CDR3aa: CASSEDRAGRYNEQFF; CDR3nt: TGTGCCAGCAGTGAAGACAGGGCGGGACGCTACAATGAGCAGTTCTTC
d_gene: NA; j_gene: TRBJ1-4; v_gene: TRBV5-1; abundance: NA; len: 17; CDR3aa: CASSLGMDSLFNEKLFF; CDR3nt: TGCGCCAGCAGCTTGGGGATGGACAGCCTCTTTAATGAAAAACTGTTTTTT
d_gene: NA; j_gene: TRBJ2-3; v_gene: TRBV14; abundance: NA; len: 12; CDR3aa: CASSQEADTQYF; CDR3nt: TGTGCCAGCAGCCAAGAAGCAGATACGCAGTATTTT
d_gene: NA; j_gene: TRBJ2-7; v_gene: TRBV9; abundance: NA; len: 13; CDR3aa: CASSVGEGREQYF; CDR3nt: TGTGCCAGCAGCGTAGGCGAAGGGCGCGAGCAGTACTTC
d_gene: TRBD1; j_gene: TRBJ2-3; v_gene: TRBV2; abundance: NA; len: 15; CDR3aa: CASSRDRAGTDTQYF; CDR3nt: TGTGCCAGCAGCCGGGACAGGGCGGGCACAGATACGCAGTATTTT
d_gene: NA; j_gene: TRBJ1-1; v_gene: TRBV5-4; abundance: few; len: 16; CDR3aa: CASSFGGRKGTTEAFF; CDR3nt: TGTGCCAGCAGCTTTGGAGGGCGTAAGGGGACTACTGAAGCTTTCTTT
d_gene: NA; j_gene: TRBJ2-3; v_gene: TRBV11-3; abundance: NA; len: 13; CDR3aa: CASSSHVTDTQYF; CDR3nt: TGTGCCAGCAGCTCCCATGTCACAGATACGCAGTATTTT
d_gene: NA; j_gene: TRBJ2-1; v_gene: TRBV9; abundance: many; len: 15; CDR3aa: CASSVVGSSYNEQFF; CDR3nt: TGTGCCAGCAGCGTAGTGGGGAGCTCCTACAATGAGCAGTTCTTC
d_gene: NA; j_gene: TRBJ2-4; v_gene: TRBV7-2; abundance: few; len: 15; CDR3aa: CASSLGELAKNIQYF; CDR3nt: TGTGCCAGCAGTCTAGGAGAATTAGCCAAAAACATTCAGTACTTC
d_gene: NA; j_gene: TRBJ1-2; v_gene: TRBV5-4; abundance: NA; len: 15; CDR3aa: CASSLAEGGFYGYTF; CDR3nt: TGTGCCAGCAGCTTGGCCGAAGGCGGCTTCTATGGCTACACCTTC
d_gene: NA; j_gene: TRBJ2-1; v_gene: TRBV19; abundance: NA; len: 15; CDR3aa: CASRFGGGSYNEQFF; CDR3nt: TGTGCCAGCAGATTTGGAGGGGGTAGCTACAATGAGCAGTTCTTC
d_gene: TRBD1; j_gene: TRBJ1-1; v_gene: TRBV2; abundance: NA; len: 15; CDR3aa: CASSTTDREGTEAFF; CDR3nt: TGTGCCAGCAGTACCACGGACAGGGAGGGCACTGAAGCTTTCTTT
d_gene: NA; j_gene: TRBJ1-6; v_gene: TRBV4-1; abundance: once; len: 17; CDR3aa: CASSQERGFQYDSPLHF; CDR3nt: TGCGCCAGCAGCCAAGAGAGGGGATTCCAGTATGATTCACCCCTCCACTTT
d_gene: NA; j_gene: TRBJ2-5; v_gene: TRBV7-7; abundance: NA; len: 12; CDR3aa: CASSTGTGTQYF; CDR3nt: TGTGCTAGCAGCACAGGTACTGGGACCCAGTACTTC
d_gene: NA; j_gene: TRBJ1-5; v_gene: TRBV7-8; abundance: NA; len: 16; CDR3aa: CASSLGPGEVVGPQHF; CDR3nt: TGTGCCAGCAGCTTAGGCCCAGGGGAAGTAGTAGGGCCCCAGCATTTT
d_gene: NA; j_gene: TRBJ1-5; v_gene: TRBV4-2; abundance: NA; len: 13; CDR3aa: CASSQEMSQPQHF; CDR3nt: TGTGCCAGCAGCCAAGAAATGTCTCAGCCCCAGCATTTT
d_gene: NA; j_gene: TRBJ2-3; v_gene: TRBV5-6; abundance: NA; len: 13; CDR3aa: CASRMDDTDTQYF; CDR3nt: TGTGCCAGCAGGATGGACGACACAGATACGCAGTATTTT
d_gene: TRBD2; j_gene: TRBJ2-2; v_gene: TRBV11-3; abundance: NA; len: 16; CDR3aa: CASSRGAGKYTGELFF; CDR3nt: TGTGCCAGCAGCCGGGGAGCGGGGAAATACACCGGGGAGCTGTTTTTT
d_gene: TRBD1; j_gene: TRBJ1-2; v_gene: TRBV29-1; abundance: NA; len: 14; CDR3aa: CSATGVGTYYSYTF; CDR3nt: TGCAGCGCCACAGGGGTTGGGACATATTATAGCTACACCTTC
d_gene: NA; j_gene: TRBJ1-6; v_gene: TRBV5-5; abundance: NA; len: 15; CDR3aa: CASSRIGAYNSPLHF; CDR3nt: TGTGCCAGCAGCCGAATAGGGGCCTATAATTCACCCCTCCACTTT
d_gene: TRBD1; j_gene: TRBJ2-5; v_gene: TRBV5-6; abundance: NA; len: 14; CDR3aa: CASSSGTAKETQYF; CDR3nt: TGTGCCAGCAGCTCTGGGACAGCCAAAGAGACCCAGTACTTC
d_gene: NA; j_gene: TRBJ2-7; v_gene: TRBV29-1; abundance: once; len: 12; CDR3aa: CSVIDGTYEQYF; CDR3nt: TGCAGCGTGATAGACGGAACCTACGAGCAGTACTTC
d_gene: NA; j_gene: TRBJ1-5; v_gene: TRBV6-1; abundance: NA; len: 13; CDR3aa: CASSEFRSQPQHF; CDR3nt: TGTGCCAGCAGTGAATTTAGGAGTCAGCCCCAGCATTTT
d_gene: TRBD1; j_gene: TRBJ2-7; v_gene: TRBV28; abundance: few; len: 17; CDR3aa: CASSLPLLTGGSYEQYF; CDR3nt: TGTGCCAGCAGTTTACCCTTACTCACAGGGGGCAGCTACGAGCAGTACTTC
d_gene: TRBD1; j_gene: TRBJ1-2; v_gene: TRBV7-8; abundance: NA; len: 12; CDR3aa: CASSLGQAGYTF; CDR3nt: TGTGCCAGCAGCCTGGGACAGGCCGGCTACACCTTC